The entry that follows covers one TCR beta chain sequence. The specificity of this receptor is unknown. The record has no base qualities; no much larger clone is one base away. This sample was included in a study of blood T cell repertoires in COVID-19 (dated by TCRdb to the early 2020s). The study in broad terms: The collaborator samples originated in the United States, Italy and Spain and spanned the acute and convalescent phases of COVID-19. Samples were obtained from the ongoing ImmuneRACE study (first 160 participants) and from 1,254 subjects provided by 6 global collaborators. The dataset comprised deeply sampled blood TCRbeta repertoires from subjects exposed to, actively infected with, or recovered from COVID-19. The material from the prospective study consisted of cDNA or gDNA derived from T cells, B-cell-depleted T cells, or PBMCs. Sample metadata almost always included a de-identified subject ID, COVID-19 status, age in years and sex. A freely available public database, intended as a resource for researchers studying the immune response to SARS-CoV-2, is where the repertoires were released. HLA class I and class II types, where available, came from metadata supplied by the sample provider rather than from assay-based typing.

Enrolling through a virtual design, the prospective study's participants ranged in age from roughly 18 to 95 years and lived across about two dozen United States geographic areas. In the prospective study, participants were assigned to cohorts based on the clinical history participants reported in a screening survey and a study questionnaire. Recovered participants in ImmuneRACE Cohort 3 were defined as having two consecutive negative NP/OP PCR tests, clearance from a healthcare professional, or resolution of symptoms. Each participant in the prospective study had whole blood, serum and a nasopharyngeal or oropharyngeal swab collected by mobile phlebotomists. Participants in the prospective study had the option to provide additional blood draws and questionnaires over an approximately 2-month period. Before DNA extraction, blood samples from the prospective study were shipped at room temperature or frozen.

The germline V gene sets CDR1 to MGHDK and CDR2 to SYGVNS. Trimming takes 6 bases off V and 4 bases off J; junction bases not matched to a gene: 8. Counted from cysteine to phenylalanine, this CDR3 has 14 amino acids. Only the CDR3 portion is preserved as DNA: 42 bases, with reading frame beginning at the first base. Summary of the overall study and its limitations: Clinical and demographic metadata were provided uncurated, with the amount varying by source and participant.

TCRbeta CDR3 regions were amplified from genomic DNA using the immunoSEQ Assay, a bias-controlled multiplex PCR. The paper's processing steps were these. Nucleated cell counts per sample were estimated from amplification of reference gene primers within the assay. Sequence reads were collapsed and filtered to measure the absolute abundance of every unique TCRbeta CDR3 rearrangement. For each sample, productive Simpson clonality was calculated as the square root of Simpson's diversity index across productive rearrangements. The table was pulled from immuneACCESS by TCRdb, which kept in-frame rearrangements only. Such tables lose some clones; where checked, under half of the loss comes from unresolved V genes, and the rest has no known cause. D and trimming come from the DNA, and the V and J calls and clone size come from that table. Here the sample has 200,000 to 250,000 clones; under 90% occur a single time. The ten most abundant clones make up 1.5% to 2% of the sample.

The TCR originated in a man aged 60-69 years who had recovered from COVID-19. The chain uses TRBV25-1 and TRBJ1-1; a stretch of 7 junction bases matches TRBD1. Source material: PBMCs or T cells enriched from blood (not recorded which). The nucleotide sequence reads TGTGCCAGCAGAGCCGACAGGGCGAGCACTGAAGCTTTCTTT. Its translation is CASRADRASTEAFF.